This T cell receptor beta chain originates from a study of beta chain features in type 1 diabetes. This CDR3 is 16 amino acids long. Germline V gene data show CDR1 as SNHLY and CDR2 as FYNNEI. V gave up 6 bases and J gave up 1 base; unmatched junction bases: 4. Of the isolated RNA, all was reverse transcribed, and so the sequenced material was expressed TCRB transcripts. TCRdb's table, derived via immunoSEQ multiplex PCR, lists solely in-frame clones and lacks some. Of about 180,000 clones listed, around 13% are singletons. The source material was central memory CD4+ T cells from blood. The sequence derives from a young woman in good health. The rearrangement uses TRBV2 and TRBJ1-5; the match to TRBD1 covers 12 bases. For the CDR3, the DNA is TGTGCCAGCAGACCGGGACAGGGGGCAAGCAATCAGCCCCAGCATTTT. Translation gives CASRPGQGASNQPQHF.